The following is a TCR beta chain sequence with its context. CDR1 and CDR2 (germline): SGDLS, YYNGEE. V was clipped by 3 bases and J by 8 bases; unmatched bases: 4. The CDR3 loop spans 14 amino acids. Profiling relied on immunoSEQ multiplex PCR, and the TCRdb table lists in-frame clones only, not all of them. Altogether more than 95,000 clones are present, more than 85% being singletons, with the ten largest covering 4% to 5.5%. The sample is drawn from a study of cytomegalovirus exposure and HLA in healthy donors. The origin of this receptor is a man younger than 35 in good health and CMV-seropositive. The chain is built from TRBV9 and TRBJ1-4, with 10 bases lining up with TRBD1. Sequenced material: PBMCs. CDR3 loop: CASSGGTGVEKLFF. The CDR3 DNA sequence: TGTGCCAGCAGCGGGGGGACAGGGGTCGAAAAACTGTTTTTT.